This is a list of T cell receptor beta chains from one sample in a study of blood T cell repertoires in COVID-19. The assay was immunoSEQ multiplex PCR, and TCRdb's table has in-frame clones only and misses some. The sample contains about 150,000 clones, 80% to 90% of which appear only once. The material sequenced was peripheral blood. The source of these receptors is a man aged 60-69 years with active or convalescent COVID-19. Both conserved end residues are part of each CDR3. A D gene is named only where the DNA matches it firmly. Size is omitted from some rows. Given values are once, few, many or a class for expanded clones.

CDR3	DNA	V	J	size	D
CASSTILAGTYNEQFF	TGTGCCAGCAGCACAATTCTAGCGGGGACCTACAATGAGCAGTTCTTC	TRBV7-3	TRBJ2-1	once	TRBD2
CASSLEGQGLSYEQYF	TGTGCCAGCAGCTTAGAGGGACAGGGGTTATCCTACGAGCAGTACTTC	TRBV7-8	TRBJ2-7	.	TRBD1
CASKGFTEGGEKLFF	TGTGCCAGCAAGGGTTTTACAGAGGGTGGTGAAAAACTGTTTTTT	TRBV2	TRBJ1-4	.	.
CASSGGQGPPDTQYF	TGTGCCAGCAGCGGGGGACAGGGCCCGCCAGATACGCAGTATTTT	TRBV9	TRBJ2-3	.	TRBD1
CASSYNRGEGTEAFF	TGTGCCAGCAGCTACAACAGGGGTGAGGGCACTGAAGCTTTCTTT	TRBV11-2	TRBJ1-1	.	TRBD1
CASSIRAGSGQPQHF	TGTGCCAGTAGTATACGGGCGGGCAGTGGTCAGCCCCAGCATTTT	TRBV19	TRBJ1-5	.	.
CASSEAPPPPGSKANTGELFF	TGTGCCAGCAGTGAAGCGCCCCCCCCACCGGGGAGCAAAGCGAACACCGGGGAGCTGTTTTTT	TRBV6-1	TRBJ2-2	.	.
CASSSTGAQGNTEAFF	TGCGCCAGCAGCTCAACAGGGGCGCAGGGTAACACTGAAGCTTTCTTT	TRBV5-1	TRBJ1-1	.	TRBD1
CASSIYQGRPGNQPQHF	TGTGCCAGTAGTATTTATCAGGGGCGCCCCGGCAATCAGCCCCAGCATTTT	TRBV19	TRBJ1-5	once	.
CASSQLHPETQYF	TGTGCCAGCAGTCAACTCCATCCGGAGACCCAGTACTTC	TRBV2	TRBJ2-5	once	.
CASSQDWSRVGQPQHF	TGCGCCAGCAGCCAAGATTGGAGCAGGGTGGGGCAGCCCCAGCATTTT	TRBV4-3	TRBJ1-5	once	.